The 19 T cell receptor beta chains given below trace back to one sample, sequenced in a study of shared clonotypes between healthy human individuals. Method: immunoSEQ multiplex PCR; TCRdb's copy keeps in-frame clones and lacks some. The table shows hundreds of thousands of clones, with about 96% occurring only once. In the naive CD8 group, cells lacked CD45RO and were positively selected for CCR7, so terminally differentiated effector memory CD45RA+ cells were left out. The specimen sequenced was naive CD8+ T cells sorted from blood. These receptors all come from a woman aged 30 to 39 in good health.

In its sample, this clone was seen once. The CDR3: CASRFGPPNEKLFF. CDR3 DNA: TGTGCCAGCAGATTCGGACCGCCTAATGAAAAACTGTTTTTT. The rearrangement uses TRBV27 and TRBJ1-4, with unresolved D. CDR3 size: 14 residues. Deletions cut 6 bases from V and 3 bases from J, with 11 bases between. Germline V gene lookup returns CDR1 MNHEY and CDR2 SMNVEV (reference sequence).

The chain recombines TRBV7-9 with TRBJ2-5, with D unresolved. The CDR3 spans 13 residues. Deletions cut 2 bases from V and 5 bases from J, with 9 bases between. Per germline, CDR1 SEHNR and CDR2 FQNEAQ (reference sequence). In DNA form, the CDR3 reads TGTGCCAGCAGCTTAAGCCCGGCGGAGACCCAGTACTTC. This gives the protein CASSLSPAETQYF.

V usage is TRBV28 and J usage is TRBJ1-6; a weak D match, TRBD1 (6 bases). Germline V gives CDR1 MDHEN, CDR2 SYDVKM. The CDR3 has 12 residues. V gave up 10 bases and J gave up 5 bases, with 9 bases separating them. The CDR3 nucleotides read TGTGCCAACGGACAGAATAATTCACCCCTCCACTTT. Its translation is CANGQNNSPLHF.

This chain links TRBV4-1 with TRBJ2-7; no reliable D call. The V and J ends lost 1 base and 5 bases respectively, with 12 bases between them. CDR1 and CDR2 (germline): MGHRA, YSYEKL. This CDR3 spans 14 amino acids. The CDR3 sequence: CASSQGLSSHEQYF. The CDR3 DNA reads as TGCGCCAGCAGCCAAGGCCTAAGTTCCCACGAGCAGTACTTC.

The rearrangement joins TRBV10-1 to TRBJ2-1; no clear D. The CDR3 has 13 amino acids. Germline-derived CDR1 and CDR2 are WNHNN and SYGVQD (reference sequence). The V and J ends lost 2 bases and 7 bases respectively, with 9 bases between them. As DNA, the CDR3 is TGCGCCAGCAGTGAGGGAAGTTTGAATGAGCAGTTCTTC. Its protein product is CASSEGSLNEQFF.

This chain joins TRBV25-1 and TRBJ2-3; possible D gene TRBD2, 5 bases. With 9 bases removed from V and 1 base from J, the gap between germline ends came to 11 bases. This CDR3 has 13 amino acids. Germline V gene lookup returns CDR1 MGHDK and CDR2 SYGVNS. CDR3 coding DNA: TGTGCCAGTGAGGGTTGGGGCACAGATACGCAGTATTTT. It codes for CASEGWGTDTQYF. The full variable domain, its missing parts supplied by reference TRBV25-1 and TRBJ2-3, is EADIYQTPRYLVIGTGKKITLECSQTMGHDKMYWYQQDPGMELHLIHYSYGVNSTEKGDLSSESTVSRIRTEHFPLTLESARPSHTSQYLCASEGWGTDTQYFGPGTRLTVL.

Written as DNA, the CDR3 is TGTGCCAGCAGTTCCCCGAGACAGGGGGACACTGAAGCTTTCTTT. Amino acid sequence: CASSSPRQGDTEAFF. The chain carries TRBV28 and TRBJ1-1; 9 bases agree with TRBD1. The CDR3 is made up of 15 amino acids. Germline CDR1 MDHEN, CDR2 SYDVKM. The ends lost 4 bases at V and 3 bases at J; junction bases unmatched: 6. Supplemented by reference TRBV28 and TRBJ1-1, the full variable domain reads DVKVTQSSRYLVKRTGEKVFLECVQDMDHENMFWYRQDPGLGLRLIYFSYDVKMKEKGDIPEGYSVSREKKERFSLILESASTNQTSMYLCASSSPRQGDTEAFFGQGTRLTVV.

V usage is TRBV6-4 and J usage is TRBJ2-3; 11 bases fit TRBD2. Germline V gene sequence: CDR1 MRHNA, CDR2 SNTAGT. The CDR3 runs to 18 residues. The V segment lost 2 bases and the J segment 2 bases; nucleotides outside the gene matches: 9. The CDR3 region has the DNA TGTGCCAGCAGTGACCCTTTGGGACTAGCGGAGCACACAGATACGCAGTATTTT. Protein sequence: CASSDPLGLAEHTDTQYF.

This chain connects TRBV15 to TRBJ1-6, with 8 bases identical to TRBD1. Germline loops: CDR1 LNHNV, CDR2 YYDKDF (reference sequence). The J segment lost 7 bases and the V segment lost 4 bases, leaving 6 bases of the junction unmatched. This CDR3 spans 15 amino acids. CDR3: CATSKRTGSNSPLHF. The CDR3 DNA reads TGTGCCACCAGCAAACGGACAGGGTCGAATTCACCCCTCCACTTT.

The CDR3 region is CASSIDSGGSHNEQFF. The DNA for the CDR3 is TGTGCCAGTAGTATAGATTCGGGAGGTAGCCACAATGAGCAGTTCTTC. The V call is TRBV19, the J call TRBJ2-1, with 7 bases that match TRBD2. There are 16 residues in the CDR3. Looked up from germline, CDR1 is LNHDA and CDR2 is SQIVND (reference sequence). Trimming cost V 0 bases and J 5 bases; bases outside gene matches: 7.

V gene TRBV27 combines with J gene TRBJ1-1; D is unclear. V dropped 0 bases and J dropped 6 bases, with 8 bases sitting between them. Germline V gene sequence: CDR1 MNHEY, CDR2 SMNVEV (reference sequence). CDR3 length: 13 amino acids. The CDR3 bases are TGTGCCAGCAGTTTATCCCGTGTGTCTGAAGCTTTCTTT. Amino acid sequence: CASSLSRVSEAFF.

The J gene is TRBJ1-5, the V gene TRBV7-8; unclear D gene. V was trimmed by 5 bases and J by 7 bases, leaving 15 bases between them. The CDR3 consists of 14 residues. The germline V gene encodes CDR1 SGHVS and CDR2 FQNEAQ. The CDR3 nucleotides are TGTGCCAGCAGCCCAGAGAGGGTAGGGCAGCCCCAGCATTTT. Amino acids: CASSPERVGQPQHF.

The gene calls are TRBV6-1 and TRBJ2-7, with 7 bases identical to TRBD1. There are 14 residues in the CDR3. The germline gives CDR1 MNHNS, CDR2 SASEGT. V was clipped by 6 bases and J by 2 bases; unmatched bases: 7. The chain's CDR3 is CASRPGQQPYEQYF. The CDR3 bases are TGTGCCAGCAGGCCGGGACAGCAGCCCTACGAGCAGTACTTC.

The V and J genes are TRBV7-9 and TRBJ1-1; D is undetermined. V lost 4 bases and J lost 3, with 12 bases in between. CDR1 is SEHNR and CDR2 is FQNEAQ in the germline V gene (reference sequence). The CDR3 loop spans 14 amino acids. CDR3 protein: CASSSQESDTEAFF. The CDR3 nucleotides read TGTGCCAGCAGCTCGCAGGAAAGCGACACTGAAGCTTTCTTT.

V usage is TRBV5-6 and J usage is TRBJ2-7; D remains ambiguous. Germline V gene data show CDR1 as SGHDT and CDR2 as YYEEEE. The germline V and J ends were trimmed by 0 bases and 6 bases, with 4 bases remaining between them. This CDR3 has 11 amino acids. Written as DNA, the CDR3 is TGTGCCAGCAGCTTGGAAGTCGAGCAGTACTTC. It codes for CASSLEVEQYF.

The CDR3 reads CARTDSSSYNEQFF. CDR3 coding DNA: TGTGCCAGAACGGACTCCAGCTCCTACAATGAGCAGTTCTTC. The chain employs TRBV6-5 and TRBJ2-1; D perhaps matches TRBD2 (5 bases). The CDR3 spans 14 residues. The V gene lost 9 bases and the J gene lost 0 bases, with 12 bases spanning the gap. Looked up from germline, CDR1 is MNHEY and CDR2 is SVGAGI.

The gene calls are TRBV10-3 and TRBJ2-1, with D hard to call. The CDR3 is 14 amino acids. V shed 10 bases and J shed 8 bases, with 21 bases lying between them. Germline V lookup: CDR1 ENHRY, CDR2 SYGVKD. The CDR3 loop is CATSFANWVDEQFF. CDR3 sequence (DNA): TGTGCCACCTCCTTTGCCAACTGGGTAGATGAGCAGTTCTTC.

The J gene is TRBJ1-4, the V gene TRBV6-6, with 7 bases identical to TRBD1. Germline CDR1 is MNHNY and CDR2 is SVGAGI (reference sequence). V lost 4 bases and J lost 5; bases outside the gene matches: 10. CDR3 size: 16 residues. This CDR3 reads CASSSRQGALNEKLFF. In DNA form, the CDR3 reads TGTGCCAGCAGTTCCCGACAGGGTGCCCTAAATGAAAAACTGTTTTTT.

The genes are TRBV5-6 and TRBJ1-6; TRBD1 matches 8 bases. CDR1 SGHDT and CDR2 YYEEEE come from the germline V gene. The CDR3 spans 15 residues. V lost 2 bases to trimming and J lost 5 bases; unmatched junction nucleotides: 3. The CDR3 nucleotides are TGTGCCAGCAGCTTTGGGACAGGACATAATTCACCCCTCCACTTT. Encoded protein: CASSFGTGHNSPLHF.